This T cell receptor beta chain was retrieved from a study of siplizumab effects on memory and regulatory T cells. The CDR3 covers 15 residues. V was trimmed by 4 bases and J by 4 bases, leaving 16 bases between them. CDR1 is SGHAT, CDR2 FQNNGV, per germline. Study-level results: Siplizumab brought about a significant reduction in alloreactive sequences traceable to unstimulated CD4+ memory cells. No functional test confirmed suppression by proliferating siplizumab-culture Tregs. A minor share of alloreactive clones matched unstimulated subsets.

Generated by immunoSEQ multiplex PCR, the TCRdb table keeps only in-frame clones and is missing some. The sample yields about 120,000 clones, about 94% seen once. In the case of this clone: Its antigen is still unknown.

The receptor comes from a human donor in good health. Sequenced input: non-Treg CD4+ T cells sorted from blood. The V call is TRBV11-2, the J call TRBJ1-1; tentative D call: TRBD1 (5 bases). CDR3 protein: CASSSEGAGATEAFF. The CDR3 DNA reads as TGTGCCAGCAGCTCGGAGGGCGCTGGGGCCACTGAAGCTTTCTTT. The full variable domain, with the rest looked up from reference TRBV11-2 and TRBJ1-1, is EAGVAQSPRYKIIEKRQSVAFWCNPISGHATLYWYQQILGQGPKLLIQFQNNGVVDDSQLPKDRFSAERLKGVDSTLKIQPAKLEDSAVYLCASSSEGAGATEAFFGQGTRLTVV.